These T cell receptor beta chains were read from a single sample in a study of shared clonotypes between healthy human individuals. The repertoire was sequenced with immunoSEQ multiplex PCR; TCRdb's copy has only in-frame clones and lacks some. The sample consists of some 470,000 clones, 76% of them appearing once. Sequenced sample: PBMCs. Every receptor here comes from a woman aged 40 to 49 in good health. Some clones in this sample may be carry-over from other donors' samples. Each CDR3 is given with its conserved first and last residue. Each record gives: V gene, J gene, clone size, D gene, CDR3 protein, CDR3 DNA. A D gene is named only where the DNA matches it firmly. Size is stated for part of the rows, as once, few or many counts, or as a class when the clone is expanded.

V gene: TRBV7-9; J gene: TRBJ2-7; clone size: once; D gene: -; CDR3 protein: CASSLGSSITYEQYF; CDR3 DNA: TGTGCCAGCAGTCTAGGATCTAGCATAACCTACGAGCAGTACTTC
V gene: TRBV11-2; J gene: TRBJ2-1; clone size: -; D gene: TRBD2; CDR3 protein: CASKPSGGPYNEQFF; CDR3 DNA: TGTGCCAGCAAACCCTCGGGGGGGCCTTACAATGAGCAGTTCTTC
V gene: TRBV5-1; J gene: TRBJ2-7; clone size: -; D gene: TRBD2; CDR3 protein: CASSMAGGTTSYEQYF; CDR3 DNA: TGCGCCAGCAGCATGGCGGGGGGGACTACCTCCTACGAGCAGTACTTC
V gene: TRBV5-1; J gene: TRBJ1-1; clone size: once; D gene: -; CDR3 protein: CASRAAGEAFF; CDR3 DNA: TGCGCCAGCAGGGCGGCGGGCGAAGCTTTCTTT
V gene: TRBV5-6; J gene: TRBJ1-2; clone size: many; D gene: -; CDR3 protein: CASSYERTDHYGYTF; CDR3 DNA: TGTGCCAGCAGCTACGAGCGGACAGACCACTATGGCTACACCTTC
V gene: TRBV5-1; J gene: TRBJ2-3; clone size: -; D gene: -; CDR3 protein: CASSFFVSVGTDTQYF; CDR3 DNA: TGCGCCAGCAGCTTTTTTGTCTCCGTCGGCACAGATACGCAGTATTTT
V gene: TRBV19; J gene: TRBJ2-7; clone size: -; D gene: -; CDR3 protein: CASSSRGGGTYEQYF; CDR3 DNA: TGTGCCAGTAGTTCCCGGGGTGGGGGTACCTACGAGCAGTACTTC
V gene: TRBV5-1; J gene: TRBJ1-4; clone size: -; D gene: -; CDR3 protein: CASSLGQHNEKLFF; CDR3 DNA: TGCGCCAGCAGCCTAGGACAGCATAATGAAAAACTGTTTTTT
V gene: TRBV7-7; J gene: TRBJ2-1; clone size: -; D gene: TRBD2; CDR3 protein: CASSLGTSGSSYNEQFF; CDR3 DNA: TGTGCTAGCAGCTTAGGGACTAGCGGGAGCTCCTACAATGAGCAGTTCTTC
V gene: TRBV5-1; J gene: TRBJ1-1; clone size: -; D gene: -; CDR3 protein: CASSLEGGTEAFF; CDR3 DNA: TGCGCCAGCAGCTTGGAGGGGGGAACTGAAGCTTTCTTT
V gene: TRBV5-5; J gene: TRBJ2-3; clone size: -; D gene: -; CDR3 protein: CASSQGPSTDTQYF; CDR3 DNA: TGTGCCAGCAGCCAAGGACCCAGCACAGATACGCAGTATTTT
V gene: TRBV10-3; J gene: TRBJ2-2; clone size: -; D gene: -; CDR3 protein: CAISWDQNTGELFF; CDR3 DNA: TGTGCCATCAGTTGGGACCAGAACACCGGGGAGCTGTTTTTT
V gene: TRBV25-1; J gene: TRBJ2-3; clone size: -; D gene: -; CDR3 protein: CASSRLLSSTDTQYF; CDR3 DNA: TGTGCCAGCAGTAGGCTCCTTTCTAGCACAGATACGCAGTATTTT
V gene: TRBV7-3; J gene: TRBJ2-3; clone size: -; D gene: -; CDR3 protein: CASSRTRDSGADTQYF; CDR3 DNA: TGTGCCAGCAGCCGAACCCGGGACTCAGGGGCAGATACGCAGTATTTT
V gene: TRBV14; J gene: TRBJ1-4; clone size: few; D gene: -; CDR3 protein: CASSLHGVEKLFF; CDR3 DNA: TGTGCCAGCAGCCTACATGGGGTGGAAAAACTGTTTTTT
V gene: TRBV7-3; J gene: TRBJ2-1; clone size: few; D gene: TRBD1; CDR3 protein: CASSLRGSGTGVSNEQFF; CDR3 DNA: TGTGCCAGCAGCTTAAGAGGTTCCGGGACAGGGGTGAGCAATGAGCAGTTCTTC
V gene: TRBV5-5; J gene: TRBJ2-3; clone size: -; D gene: -; CDR3 protein: CASSPETDTQYF; CDR3 DNA: TGTGCCAGCAGCCCGGAGACAGATACGCAGTATTTT
V gene: TRBV6-5; J gene: TRBJ1-4; clone size: -; D gene: TRBD1; CDR3 protein: CASRDDRGPFEKLFF; CDR3 DNA: TGCGCCAGCAGAGACGACAGGGGGCCTTTTGAAAAACTGTTTTTT
V gene: TRBV2; J gene: TRBJ2-7; clone size: -; D gene: TRBD2; CDR3 protein: CASTNQGLAGDPQYF; CDR3 DNA: TGTGCCAGCACCAACCAGGGACTAGCGGGAGACCCCCAGTACTTC
V gene: TRBV20-1; J gene: TRBJ2-5; clone size: -; D gene: -; CDR3 protein: CSVAYSETQYF; CDR3 DNA: TGCAGTGTGGCATATTCAGAGACCCAGTACTTC
V gene: TRBV5-4; J gene: TRBJ2-2; clone size: -; D gene: TRBD2; CDR3 protein: CASSSPGLAGAGELFF; CDR3 DNA: TGTGCCAGCAGCTCACCGGGACTAGCGGGAGCCGGGGAGCTGTTTTTT
V gene: TRBV27; J gene: TRBJ2-7; clone size: once; D gene: TRBD2; CDR3 protein: CASSLAGRYEQYF; CDR3 DNA: TGTGCCAGCAGTCTAGCGGGGCGATACGAGCAGTACTTC
V gene: TRBV29-1; J gene: TRBJ1-1; clone size: -; D gene: -; CDR3 protein: CSVFMGAPPEAFF; CDR3 DNA: TGCAGCGTTTTTATGGGGGCGCCCCCTGAAGCTTTCTTT
V gene: TRBV11-2; J gene: TRBJ2-1; clone size: -; D gene: TRBD1; CDR3 protein: CASSFTWQGVYNEQFF; CDR3 DNA: TGTGCCAGCAGCTTTACATGGCAGGGGGTATACAATGAGCAGTTCTTC
V gene: TRBV30; J gene: TRBJ2-7; clone size: many; D gene: -; CDR3 protein: CAWEGEIGKQYF; CDR3 DNA: TGTGCCTGGGAGGGAGAAATTGGAAAGCAGTACTTC
V gene: TRBV19; J gene: TRBJ2-1; clone size: -; D gene: -; CDR3 protein: CASSRQGGSYNEQFF; CDR3 DNA: TGTGCCAGTAGCAGACAGGGAGGGTCCTACAATGAGCAGTTCTTC
V gene: TRBV5-4; J gene: TRBJ2-1; clone size: -; D gene: TRBD1; CDR3 protein: CASSLPTGGLRGEQFF; CDR3 DNA: TGTGCCAGCAGCTTGCCGACAGGGGGATTGAGGGGTGAGCAGTTCTTC
V gene: TRBV18; J gene: TRBJ1-1; clone size: -; D gene: -; CDR3 protein: CASSSTENTEAFF; CDR3 DNA: TGTGCCAGCTCATCGACAGAGAACACTGAAGCTTTCTTT
V gene: TRBV4-1; J gene: TRBJ1-2; clone size: -; D gene: -; CDR3 protein: CASSQDARTYGYTF; CDR3 DNA: TGCGCCAGCAGCCAAGATGCCAGGACCTATGGCTACACCTTC
V gene: TRBV9; J gene: TRBJ2-5; clone size: -; D gene: -; CDR3 protein: CASSVGAVDQETQYF; CDR3 DNA: TGTGCCAGCAGCGTAGGGGCCGTGGACCAAGAGACCCAGTACTTC
V gene: TRBV6-6; J gene: TRBJ2-7; clone size: -; D gene: -; CDR3 protein: CASSYSSRGWSEQYF; CDR3 DNA: TGTGCCAGCAGTTACTCGAGTAGGGGTTGGAGCGAGCAGTACTTC
V gene: TRBV30; J gene: TRBJ2-3; clone size: -; D gene: -; CDR3 protein: CAWSRDTQYF; CDR3 DNA: TGTGCCTGGAGCAGAGATACGCAGTATTTT
V gene: TRBV4-1; J gene: TRBJ2-1; clone size: few; D gene: -; CDR3 protein: CASSQVRQVEEQFF; CDR3 DNA: TGCGCCAGCAGCCAAGTTAGACAGGTTGAAGAGCAGTTCTTC
V gene: TRBV5-4; J gene: TRBJ2-2; clone size: -; D gene: -; CDR3 protein: CASSLGGRAHTGELFF; CDR3 DNA: TGTGCCAGCAGCTTGGGTGGGAGAGCTCACACCGGGGAGCTGTTTTTT
V gene: TRBV5-4; J gene: TRBJ1-1; clone size: -; D gene: -; CDR3 protein: CASSTQGPRTEAFF; CDR3 DNA: TGTGCCAGCAGCACCCAGGGGCCCAGGACTGAAGCTTTCTTT